This is a list of T cell receptor beta chains from one sample in a study of cytomegalovirus exposure and HLA in healthy donors. TCRdb's table, derived via immunoSEQ multiplex PCR, lists solely in-frame clones and lacks some. This sample has about 140,000 clones, with roughly 79% found just once. Specimen: PBMCs. The receptors originated from a woman in her thirties or forties in good health and CMV-seronegative. Both conserved end residues are part of each CDR3. The D gene is left open where the match is weak. Size values are once, few and many counts, or a class for expanded clones, and some rows have none.

d_call	v_call	j_call	clone_size	cdr3_nt	cdr3_aa
TRBD2	TRBV19	TRBJ2-1	once	TGTGCCAGTAGTATAGAGACCGGGACTAGCGGGCCTAATGAGCAGTTCTTC	CASSIETGTSGPNEQFF
TRBD2	TRBV25-1	TRBJ2-7	.	TGTGCCAGCAGTAGCGGGAGATACGAGCAGTACTTC	CASSSGRYEQYF
.	TRBV11-3	TRBJ2-1	once	TGTGCCAGCAGCTTAAGTGTTACAAATGAGCAGTTCTTC	CASSLSVTNEQFF
.	TRBV7-9	TRBJ1-5	once	TGTGCCAGCAGCTCCCTAGGACAAGGCAAACAGCCCCAGCATTTT	CASSSLGQGKQPQHF
.	TRBV9	TRBJ2-7	.	TGTGCCAGCAGCGTAACACCCTCCTACGAGCAGTACTTC	CASSVTPSYEQYF
TRBD1	TRBV5-4	TRBJ2-7	.	TGTGCCAGCAGCTCCGGACAGGCAGAGAGGTCCTACGAGCAGTACTTC	CASSSGQAERSYEQYF
.	TRBV19	TRBJ1-1	few	TGTGCCAGTAGTCCAGGGTGGGGTGAAGCTTTCTTT	CASSPGWGEAFF
.	TRBV5-4	TRBJ2-7	.	TGTGCCAGCAGCGTTGACAGGGGAGGGTATTACGAGCAGTACTTC	CASSVDRGGYYEQYF
TRBD2	TRBV27	TRBJ2-1	.	TGTGCCAGCAGTCTCCTAGGCGGGAGTGGGGATGAGCAGTTCTTC	CASSLLGGSGDEQFF
.	TRBV27	TRBJ2-3	.	TGTGCCAGCAGTGTGTGGGCCGCAGATACGCAGTATTTT	CASSVWAADTQYF
TRBD1	TRBV4-2	TRBJ1-2	.	TGTGCCAGCAGCCAGCCGGGACAGGGAGAGTATGGCTACACCTTC	CASSQPGQGEYGYTF
TRBD1	TRBV2	TRBJ1-2	few	TGTGCCAGCAGTGAAGGGGGACAGGGGGCTAATCGCCGTGGCTACACCTTC	CASSEGGQGANRRGYTF
.	TRBV6-1	TRBJ1-6	.	TGTGCCAGCAGTGTCGGTTTGGCTGGGGGGAATTCACCCCTCCACTTT	CASSVGLAGGNSPLHF
.	TRBV28	TRBJ1-5	.	TGTGCCAGCAGTAGGGGGGGGAGCAATCAGCCCCAGCATTTT	CASSRGGSNQPQHF
TRBD1	TRBV14	TRBJ1-4	.	TGTGCCAGCAGCAAACGACAGGGGACAGGTGAAAAACTGTTTTTT	CASSKRQGTGEKLFF
TRBD2	TRBV7-2	TRBJ2-1	few	TGTGCCAGCAGCTTAGTAGCGGGAGGTCCCTTAGGGGACAATGAGCAGTTCTTC	CASSLVAGGPLGDNEQFF
TRBD1	TRBV30	TRBJ2-7	.	TGTGCCTGGAGTGTACAGGGGGCAGCCTACGAGCAGTACTTC	CAWSVQGAAYEQYF
.	TRBV7-9	TRBJ2-7	.	TGTGCCAGCAGCAAAGACAGTTCCTACGAGCAGTACTTC	CASSKDSSYEQYF
TRBD2	TRBV5-1	TRBJ2-5	.	TGCGCCAGCAGCTTGGGACACGGGACGGTGGGAGGGGAGGAGCAGTACTTC	CASSLGHGTVGGEEQYF
TRBD1	TRBV5-1	TRBJ2-6	.	TGCGCCAGCAGCTTGGGGGACAGAGCCAACGTCCTGACTTTC	CASSLGDRANVLTF
.	TRBV5-1	TRBJ1-2	.	TGCACCAGCGGGCCTCGCTATGGCTACACCTTC	CTSGPRYGYTF
.	TRBV25-1	TRBJ2-7	once	TGTGCCAGCAGACTAAGTGGGGGAGGAACCCAACAGTACTTC	CASRLSGGGTQQYF
.	TRBV25-1	TRBJ2-6	.	TGTGCCAGCAGTGAATATCAGGGTCTGGGTCCTGGGGCCAACGTCCTGACTTTC	CASSEYQGLGPGANVLTF
.	TRBV6-5	TRBJ1-3	.	TGTGCCAGCAGCGCTGGAAACACCATATATTTT	CASSAGNTIYF
TRBD2	TRBV18	TRBJ2-1	.	TGTGCCAGCTCAGCAACTAGCGGCAGCTCCTACAATGAGCAGTTCTTC	CASSATSGSSYNEQFF
.	TRBV7-9	TRBJ2-7	.	TGTGCCAGCAGCTCCGCCTACGAGCAGTACTTC	CASSSAYEQYF
.	TRBV2	TRBJ2-4	.	TGTGCCAGCAGTGAATCTCAGGATAACATTCAGTACTTC	CASSESQDNIQYF
.	TRBV29-1	TRBJ1-2	.	TGCAGCGTTGGCAGGGGACCGGTTTATGGCTACACCTTC	CSVGRGPVYGYTF
TRBD2	TRBV5-4	TRBJ2-7	.	TGTGCCAGCAGCCGTGGGGGGGGCTACGAGCAGTACTTC	CASSRGGGYEQYF
.	TRBV5-1	TRBJ2-5	.	TGCGCCAGCAGCTTGGCGCAGGGCGGACAAGAGACCCAGTACTTC	CASSLAQGGQETQYF
TRBD1	TRBV6-5	TRBJ2-1	few	TGTGCCAGCAGTACCGGGACAGGGTCCTACAATGAGCAGTTCTTC	CASSTGTGSYNEQFF
.	TRBV15	TRBJ2-2	.	TGTGCCACCAGCAGATCGAGGGGACTCCCTGCCACCGGGGAGCTGTTTTTT	CATSRSRGLPATGELFF
.	TRBV7-2	TRBJ1-2	.	TGTGCCAGCAGCTTGGGGCAGGGGTTCTATGGCTACACCTTC	CASSLGQGFYGYTF
TRBD1	TRBV28	TRBJ2-3	.	TGTGCCAGCAGTTTGGTTCAGGGGGCAGGGGCGCAGTATTTT	CASSLVQGAGAQYF
.	TRBV29-1	TRBJ1-4	.	TGCAGCGGGAGACAGTATAATGAAAAACTGTTTTTT	CSGRQYNEKLFF
TRBD1	TRBV5-6	TRBJ2-5	.	TGTGCCAGCAGCTTGGCGGGACAGCTCCAAGAGACCCAGTACTTC	CASSLAGQLQETQYF
.	TRBV11-2	TRBJ1-5	.	TGTGCCAGCAGCCCGGACGGGGATCAGCCCCAGCATTTT	CASSPDGDQPQHF
.	TRBV7-2	TRBJ1-5	.	TGTGCCAGCGGAAATCAGGGTAATAGCAATCAGCCCCAGCATTTT	CASGNQGNSNQPQHF
TRBD1	TRBV14	TRBJ1-2	.	TGTGCCAGCACCGGGACAGGGGGCCTACCCTATGGCTACACCTTC	CASTGTGGLPYGYTF
.	TRBV27	TRBJ1-6	.	TGTGCCAGCAGTCCGTATAATTCACCCCTCCACTTT	CASSPYNSPLHF
TRBD1	TRBV10-1	TRBJ2-7	once	TGCGCCACGGGGACAGGGGGCTCCGTATACGAGCAGTACTTC	CATGTGGSVYEQYF
TRBD1	TRBV7-2	TRBJ2-5	few	TGTGCCAGCAGCTTCGCCGGGACAGGGGTAGAGACCCAGTACTTC	CASSFAGTGVETQYF
TRBD1	TRBV6-5	TRBJ1-1	.	TGTGCCAGCAGAAGCCAGGGGGCATGGGGGAAAGCTTTCTTT	CASRSQGAWGKAFF
.	TRBV27	TRBJ1-2	.	TGTGCCAGCAGTTTCACAGGGCAGTACGACTATGGCTACACCTTC	CASSFTGQYDYGYTF
.	TRBV2	TRBJ2-5	.	TGTGCCAGCAGTGAAGCAGGAGCCAGGGCGGAGACCCAGTACTTC	CASSEAGARAETQYF
.	TRBV5-4	TRBJ2-7	.	TGTGCCAGCAGCTTGTTATCCCGGGACGAGCAGTACTTC	CASSLLSRDEQYF
.	TRBV11-2	TRBJ1-3	.	TGTGCCAGCAGCGCGGGGAGATTTGGAGGAAACACCATATATTTT	CASSAGRFGGNTIYF
.	TRBV5-6	TRBJ2-1	.	TGTGCCAGCAGCTGGACTGCACGTTTTTACAATGAGCAGTTCTTC	CASSWTARFYNEQFF
.	TRBV25-1	TRBJ2-7	.	TGTGCCAGCAGTGAACCCTCGACAGGAGCCTACGAGCAGTACTTC	CASSEPSTGAYEQYF
TRBD2	TRBV9	TRBJ2-5	.	TGTGCCAGCAGCGTCCTCCCCTTAGCGGGACAAGAGACCCAGTACTTC	CASSVLPLAGQETQYF
.	TRBV7-2	TRBJ2-7	.	TGTGCCAGCAGCCTCTATCCGACAGGTCCCATGTCCGAGCAGTACTTC	CASSLYPTGPMSEQYF